This is a list of T cell receptor beta chains from one sample in a study of T-cell reconstitution after alpha-beta-depleted transplantation in children. TCRdb passed the PCR reads through MiXCR, listing each CDR3 protein once. The data hold around 500,000 distinct CDR3 sequences, with approximately 13% observed a single time. The sequenced sample was PBMCs from the stem cell graft donor, obtained from the stem cell graft. The receptors here all came from a human donor who donated a stem cell graft to a child with combined immunodeficiency. Both conserved end residues are part of each CDR3. A D gene is named only where the DNA matches it firmly. Size tells how often a clone was seen (once, few, many) or the class of an expanded clone, and some rows leave it out.

TRBJ2-1 TRBV4-1 TRBD2 many CASSQDGSASGRYNEQFF TGCGCCAGCAGCCAAGATGGGTCGGCTAGCGGGAGGTACAATGAGCAGTTCTTC
TRBJ2-3 TRBV20-1 TRBD1 NA CSALDRGLSTDTQYF TGCAGTGCACTGGACAGGGGGCTGAGCACAGATACGCAGTATTTT
TRBJ2-7 TRBV10-3 NA few CAISESDRNSYEQYF TGTGCCATCAGTGAGTCCGACAGGAACTCCTACGAGCAGTACTTC
TRBJ2-1 TRBV5-1 TRBD1 NA CASSGGQGDHEQFF TGCGCCAGCAGCGGGGGACAGGGGGACCATGAGCAGTTCTTC
TRBJ2-5 TRBV7-3 TRBD2 NA CASSFGLAGGMETQYF TGTGCCAGCAGCTTCGGACTAGCGGGGGGGATGGAGACCCAGTACTTC
TRBJ2-7 TRBV6-2/TRBV6-3 TRBD1 NA CASSYPGTGGQLSSYEQYF TGTGCCAGCAGTTACCCCGGGACAGGGGGCCAACTAAGCTCCTACGAGCAGTACTTC
TRBJ2-5 TRBV5-1 TRBD1 few CASSLGPGTGEETQYF TGCGCCAGCAGCTTGGGGCCGGGCACAGGGGAGGAGACCCAGTACTTC
TRBJ2-1 TRBV10-3 NA NA CAIAGTTNNEQFF TGTGCCATCGCAGGGACAACGAACAATGAGCAGTTCTTC
TRBJ1-5 TRBV29-1 TRBD1 many CSVGTGANNQPQHF TGCAGCGTTGGGACAGGGGCAAACAATCAGCCCCAGCATTTT
TRBJ1-2 TRBV6-5 NA many CASSYSRSNYGYTF TGTGCCAGCAGTTACTCGCGCAGTAACTATGGCTACACCTTC
TRBJ2-1 TRBV5-1 TRBD2 few CASSLGPSGGRNEQFF TGCGCCAGCAGCTTGGGCCCTAGCGGGGGGCGGAATGAGCAGTTCTTC
TRBJ2-3 TRBV29-1 TRBD2 few CSGASGGALADTQYF TGCAGCGGCGCTAGCGGGGGGGCTCTGGCAGATACGCAGTATTTT
TRBJ2-2 TRBV5-1 NA NA CASSLQGPVTGELFF TGCGCCAGCAGCCTACAGGGTCCGGTCACCGGGGAGCTGTTTTTT
TRBJ1-4 TRBV12-3/TRBV12-4 NA NA CASSLGRGLNEKLFF TGTGCCAGCAGTTTGGGCAGGGGCCTTAATGAAAAACTGTTTTTT
TRBJ1-1 TRBV19 TRBD1 NA CASSAFHRGLRTEAFF TGTGCCAGTAGTGCATTCCACAGGGGACTGAGGACTGAAGCTTTCTTT
TRBJ2-2 TRBV6-2/TRBV6-3 NA NA CAGQSNTGELFF TGTGCGGGGCAGTCGAACACCGGGGAGCTGTTTTTT
TRBJ2-1 TRBV5-1 TRBD1 few CASSPGTGPNNEQFF TGCGCCAGCAGCCCTGGGACAGGGCCCAACAATGAGCAGTTCTTC
TRBJ2-1 TRBV7-9 NA many CASSSRTTSNEQFF TGTGCCAGCAGCTCTAGGACTACCTCCAATGAGCAGTTCTTC
TRBJ2-1 TRBV9 TRBD1 NA CASSSRDRTYNEQFF TGTGCCAGCAGCAGCCGGGACAGGACCTACAATGAGCAGTTCTTC
TRBJ2-5 TRBV5-1 NA few CASSPRVGTETQYF TGCGCCAGCAGCCCGCGGGTGGGAACAGAGACCCAGTACTTC
TRBJ1-2 TRBV9 NA NA CASSNPPGNYGYTF TGTGCCAGCAGCAACCCGCCGGGTAACTATGGCTACACCTTC
TRBJ2-3 TRBV12-3/TRBV12-4 NA NA CASSLVTATDTQYF TGTGCCAGCAGTTTAGTGACCGCCACAGATACGCAGTATTTT
TRBJ2-1 TRBV5-1 TRBD2 few CASSTPTSGGANEQFF TGCGCCAGCAGCACCCCGACTAGCGGGGGGGCCAATGAGCAGTTCTTC
TRBJ2-7 TRBV5-4 TRBD1 few CASSPRTGESYEQYF TGTGCCAGCAGCCCCCGGACAGGGGAGTCCTACGAGCAGTACTTC
TRBJ2-3 TRBV6-5 NA many CASATVTDTQYF TGTGCCAGCGCGACAGTCACAGATACGCAGTATTTT
TRBJ2-7 TRBV20-1 TRBD2 many CSARSGSSYEQYF TGCAGTGCTAGAAGCGGGAGCTCCTACGAGCAGTACTTC
TRBJ2-3 TRBV12-3/TRBV12-4 NA NA CASCFLRLDRADTQYF TGTGCCAGCTGTTTTCTTAGACTAGATAGGGCAGATACGCAGTATTTT
TRBJ2-7 TRBV6-5 NA many CASSYSAGWGEQYF TGTGCCAGCAGTTACTCGGCCGGGTGGGGCGAGCAGTACTTC
TRBJ2-1 TRBV15 TRBD2 NA CATSPRLADNEQFF TGTGCCACCAGCCCGAGACTAGCGGACAATGAGCAGTTCTTC
TRBJ2-5 TRBV7-9 NA few CASTLSGAYQETQYF TGTGCCAGCACCTTATCTGGCGCGTACCAAGAGACCCAGTACTTC
TRBJ1-4 TRBV7-9 NA NA CSSSGGSEKLFF TGTTCCAGCAGCGGAGGGAGTGAAAAACTGTTTTTT
TRBJ1-1 TRBV6-5 NA few CASSYSMWGDEAFF TGTGCCAGCAGTTACTCGATGTGGGGAGATGAAGCTTTCTTT
TRBJ2-3 TRBV5-1 TRBD2 NA CASSLGVAGGNTDTQYF TGCGCCAGCAGCTTGGGAGTAGCGGGGGGCAACACAGATACGCAGTATTTT
TRBJ2-3 TRBV28 TRBD2 few CASVAGGQRDTQYF TGTGCCAGCGTAGCGGGGGGCCAGAGGGATACGCAGTATTTT
TRBJ2-1 TRBV4-3 NA few CASSQDLDLSYNEQFF TGCGCCAGCAGCCAAGATCTGGACCTTTCCTACAATGAGCAGTTCTTC
TRBJ2-3 TRBV5-1 NA few CASSLVEGRTDTQYF TGCGCCAGCAGCTTGGTAGAGGGACGCACAGATACGCAGTATTTT
TRBJ2-3 TRBV12-5 TRBD1 NA CASGRGQDGDTQYF TGTGCTAGTGGTCGTGGACAGGACGGAGATACGCAGTATTTT
TRBJ2-7 TRBV12-3/TRBV12-4 NA few CASSLDGPSYEQYF TGTGCCAGCAGCCTGGACGGTCCTTCCTACGAGCAGTACTTC